Shown below are 25 T cell receptor beta chains from a single sample sequenced in a study of early T cells in non-severe SARS-CoV-2 infection. TCRdb fed the 5' RACE reads into MiXCR, producing one record per CDR3 protein. The data contain tens of thousands of distinct CDR3 sequences, over 8% of them singletons. The specimen sequenced was whole blood. Receptors originate from an adult who was a healthcare worker with PCR-confirmed SARS-CoV-2 infection or an uninfected control (not recorded which).

The V gene is TRBV11-2, the J gene TRBJ1-1; D is unclear. Germline V lookup: CDR1 SGHAT, CDR2 FQNNGV. The V end lost 4 bases, the J end lost 2 bases, and 5 bases lay between the germline ends. The CDR3 has 12 amino acids. The chain's CDR3 is CASSSSNTEAFF. DNA for the CDR3: TGTGCCAGCAGCTCAAGTAACACTGAAGCTTTCTTT.

This clonotype was observed at least ten times. The rearrangement links TRBV7-2 to TRBJ2-7; TRBD2 might be the D (6 bases). V was cut by 2 bases and J by 7 bases, with 21 bases left in between. CDR3 length: 16 amino acids. The germline V gene has CDR1 SGHTA and CDR2 FQGNSA. DNA of the CDR3: TGTGCCAGCAGCTTAAGGATCGGCACGGGGGTGGAGGAGCAGTACTTC. As protein: CASSLRIGTGVEEQYF.

This clonotype was counted many times. This sequence joins TRBV10-2 and TRBJ2-2; TRBD2 aligns across 8 bases. Germline values: CDR1 WSHSY, CDR2 SAAADI. This CDR3 has 14 residues. The V segment lost 6 bases and the J segment 3 bases; nucleotides outside the gene matches: 3. CDR3 DNA: TGCGCCAGCAGGGCGGGGGGATACACCGGGGAGCTGTTTTTT. It specifies CASRAGGYTGELFF.

In this sample, this clonotype turned up a few times. The gene calls are TRBV28 and TRBJ2-2; either TRBD1 or TRBD2 may fit D (6 bases each). Germline V lookup: CDR1 MDHEN, CDR2 SYDVKM. This CDR3 has 14 residues. V was trimmed by 7 bases and J by 4 bases, leaving 13 bases between them. This chain's CDR3 is CASMGGRSTGELFF. The CDR3 bases are TGTGCCAGCATGGGGGGCAGGAGCACCGGGGAGCTGTTTTTT.

This clonotype has more than one count but fewer than ten. This chain joins TRBV7-2 and TRBJ1-1, with unresolved D. The ends were cut back, 1 base at V and 4 bases at J, with 13 bases in the middle. CDR1 is SGHTA and CDR2 is FQGNSA in the germline V gene. There are 15 residues in the CDR3. The CDR3 DNA sequence: TGTGCCAGCAGCTTAGAGGTGGGGTTTGGCACTGAAGCTTTCTTT. This codes for CASSLEVGFGTEAFF.

The chain has TRBV19 and TRBJ2-4; 10 bases match TRBD1. This CDR3 has 14 residues. From germline, CDR1 is LNHDA and CDR2 SQIVND (reference sequence). The V gene end was trimmed by 5 bases and the J gene end by 9 bases; junction bases not matched to a gene: 7. In DNA form, the CDR3 reads TGTGCCAGTAGTCTGGGACAGGGGTCTGGCATTCAGTACTTC. Its translation is CASSLGQGSGIQYF.

This clonotype was seen many times. The chain links TRBV20-1 to TRBJ2-3; D is undetermined. The CDR3 totals 14 residues. V was shortened by 5 bases and J by 2 bases, with 14 bases between the two germline ends. CDR1 and CDR2 (germline): DFQATT, SNEGSKA (reference sequence). This CDR3 reads CSADQDVATDTQYF. The CDR3, as DNA: TGCAGTGCTGACCAAGACGTAGCCACAGATACGCAGTATTTT.

This clonotype was found many times. The chain is built from TRBV4-3 and TRBJ1-5; D may be TRBD1 (5 bases). The CDR3 spans 17 residues. V gave up 2 bases and J gave up 2 bases, with 16 bases separating them. In germline, CDR1 is LGHNA, CDR2 YSLEER. The CDR3 coding sequence is TGCGCCAGCAGCCAAATACGACAGTCGGTACGCAATCAGCCCCAGCATTTT. This translates into CASSQIRQSVRNQPQHF.

This clonotype was counted ten times or more. J is TRBJ1-4 and V is TRBV25-1; D gene uncertain. Trimming pared 3 bases from V and 11 bases from J, leaving 16 bases between. This CDR3 contains 14 residues. Germline V gene lookup returns CDR1 MGHDK and CDR2 SYGVNS. CDR3 region: CASSDRSGVWKLFF. As DNA, the CDR3 is TGTGCCAGCAGTGACCGGTCGGGCGTGTGGAAACTGTTTTTT.

This clonotype was seen ten or more times. V gene TRBV3-1 combines with J gene TRBJ1-2; D is uncertain. V was trimmed by 5 bases and J by 6 bases, leaving 13 bases between them. The CDR3 covers 13 residues. The V gene's germline CDR1 is LGHDT and CDR2 YNNKEL (reference sequence). Here the CDR3 DNA reads TGTGCCAGCAGCGACCAAATCGTGCATGGCTACACCTTC. Translated: CASSDQIVHGYTF.

This clonotype was detected ten times or more. This rearrangement joins TRBV20-1 to TRBJ2-7; 11 nucleotides match TRBD2. Per the germline V gene, CDR1 is DFQATT and CDR2 is SNEGSKA (reference sequence). The CDR3 totals 15 residues. Losses at the gene ends were 6 bases for V and 4 bases for J; bases not matched to a gene: 11. This chain's CDR3 is CSAPPPGLAVYEQYF. DNA for the CDR3: TGCAGTGCACCCCCCCCGGGACTAGCGGTTTACGAGCAGTACTTC.

J is TRBJ2-5 and V is TRBV7-9; D uncertain. CDR1 SEHNR and CDR2 FQNEAQ come from the germline V gene (reference sequence). Trimming removed 5 bases from V and 1 base from J, with 17 bases in between. This CDR3 is built from 16 residues. CDR3 nucleotides: TGTGCCAGCAGCCCCTCAATTTGGGGTTCCCAAGAGACCCAGTACTTC. It specifies CASSPSIWGSQETQYF.

The table lists this clonotype with many counts. This chain uses TRBV5-1 with TRBJ2-3, with TRBD2 matching over 12 bases. J lost 3 bases, V lost 3 bases, and 8 bases had no gene match. Germline V CDR1 and CDR2: SGHRS, YFSETQ. This CDR3 has 17 residues. CDR3 bases: TGCGCCAGCAGCTCCCAGACTAGCGGGGGCCCAACAGATACGCAGTATTTT. This sequence encodes CASSSQTSGGPTDTQYF.

This clonotype was detected a few times. CDR3 in DNA: TGTGCCAGTAGTCCCATCGGCAACTCTGGGGCCAACGTCCTGACTTTC. Translating it yields CASSPIGNSGANVLTF. The genes are TRBV19 and TRBJ2-6; D gene unclear. Trimming shortened V by 5 bases and J by 0 bases, and 11 bases separated the two germline ends. Per the germline V gene, CDR1 is LNHDA and CDR2 is SQIVND (reference sequence). The CDR3 totals 16 residues. The full variable domain, its missing parts supplied by reference TRBV19 and TRBJ2-6, is DGGITQSPKYLFRKEGQNVTLSCEQNLNHDAMYWYRQDPGQGLRLIYYSQIVNDFQKGDIAEGYSVSREKKESFPLTVTSAQKNPTAFYLCASSPIGNSGANVLTFGAGSRLTVL.

This chain joins TRBV4-1 and TRBJ2-1; TRBD1 might be the D (8 bases). The CDR3 totals 15 residues. CDR1 MGHRA and CDR2 YSYEKL come from the germline V gene. The V gene lost 0 bases and the J gene lost 7 bases, with 13 bases spanning the gap. This CDR3 is CASSQDTGGGNEQFF. For the CDR3, the DNA is TGCGCCAGCAGCCAAGATACAGGGGGGGGAAATGAGCAGTTCTTC.

This clonotype showed up many times. The chain couples TRBV29-1 to TRBJ2-5; TRBD1 matches at 7 bases. Germline V gives CDR1 SQVTM, CDR2 ANQGSEA. The ends lost 8 bases at V and 1 base at J; junction bases unmatched: 7. This CDR3 region has 13 residues. The CDR3, as DNA: TGCAGCAAATCAACAGGGGTCCAAGAGACCCAGTACTTC. Encoded protein: CSKSTGVQETQYF. The full variable domain, rest sourced from reference TRBV29-1 and TRBJ2-5, is SAVISQKPSRDICQRGTSLTIQCQVDSQVTMMFWYRQQPGQSLTLIATANQGSEATYESGFVIDKFPISRPNLTFSTLTVSNMSPEDSSIYLCSKSTGVQETQYFGPGTRLLVL.

This chain's CDR3 is CSVESASGNPDTQYF. The CDR3 DNA reads as TGCAGCGTTGAATCAGCTAGCGGGAACCCAGATACGCAGTATTTT. The rearrangement uses TRBV29-1 and TRBJ2-3, with 9 bases that match TRBD2. CDR3 length: 15 residues. V lost 2 bases to trimming and J lost 4 bases; unmatched junction nucleotides: 7. Germline V CDR1 and CDR2: SQVTM, ANQGSEA.

This clonotype occurred many times. The CDR3 loop reads CASSQRGGEGQGASYGYTF. The CDR3 nucleotides are TGCGCCAGCAGCCAAAGGGGAGGAGAGGGACAGGGGGCATCCTATGGCTACACCTTC. The chain links TRBV4-1 to TRBJ1-2; 12 bases fit TRBD1. V lost 2 bases, J lost 4 bases, and 14 bases stayed unmatched. CDR1 is MGHRA and CDR2 is YSYEKL in the germline V gene. The CDR3 spans 19 residues.

In this sample, this clonotype turned up many times. V gene TRBV5-1 combines with J gene TRBJ2-2, with D unclear. The V end lost 4 bases, the J end lost 0 bases, and 13 bases lay between the germline ends. The CDR3 length is 16 residues. The germline CDR1 and CDR2 sequences are SGHRS and YFSETQ. The CDR3 sequence is CASSPHSRPNTGELFF. The CDR3 DNA is TGCGCCAGCAGCCCACACAGCCGCCCGAACACCGGGGAGCTGTTTTTT.

This clonotype came up many times. The genes are TRBV5-1 and TRBJ2-1, with 12 bases matching TRBD2. The germline V gene has CDR1 SGHRS and CDR2 YFSETQ. The V gene end was trimmed by 4 bases and the J gene end by 8 bases; junction bases not matched to a gene: 10. This CDR3 is 16 amino acids long. The CDR3 sequence: CASSLSSGRGVHEQFF. CDR3 coding DNA: TGCGCCAGCAGCCTCTCTAGCGGGAGGGGGGTCCATGAGCAGTTCTTC.

J is TRBJ2-3 and V is TRBV5-5; 7 bases are a match to TRBD1. Germline-derived CDR1 and CDR2 are SGHKS and YYEKEE (reference sequence). The CDR3 length is 18 residues. V shed 2 bases and J 5 bases; nucleotides not matched to a gene: 17. CDR3 DNA sequence: TGTGCCAGCAGCTTCCTTACTTCCCAGGGGGTAGTCGTAGATACGCAGTATTTT. Its protein product is CASSFLTSQGVVVDTQYF.

This clonotype was seen at least ten times. The V gene is TRBV7-2, the J gene TRBJ2-5, with 7 bases fitting TRBD2. CDR1 SGHTA and CDR2 FQGNSA come from the germline V gene. The V gene end was trimmed by 5 bases and the J gene end by 2 bases; junction bases not matched to a gene: 8. The CDR3 has 15 amino acids. The chain's CDR3 is CASSKRLATQETQYF. DNA of the CDR3: TGTGCCAGCAGCAAACGACTAGCCACACAAGAGACCCAGTACTTC.

This chain connects TRBV7-2 to TRBJ2-3; D not resolved. Trimming cost V 0 bases and J 4 bases, with 5 bases left between them. Germline CDR1 and CDR2: SGHTA and FQGNSA. The CDR3 is 13 residues long. CDR3 region: CASSLATADTQYF. The DNA of the CDR3 is TGTGCCAGCAGCTTAGCGACTGCAGATACGCAGTATTTT.

The chain recombines TRBV19 with TRBJ2-5, with D perhaps TRBD1 or TRBD2 (5 bases each). The germline gives CDR1 LNHDA, CDR2 SQIVND (reference sequence). The CDR3 extends over 11 amino acids. Trimming pared 5 bases from V and 11 bases from J, leaving 12 bases between. CDR3 amino acids: CASSDRDLQYF. The CDR3, as DNA: TGTGCCAGTAGTGACCGGGACCTGCAGTACTTC.

This clonotype has ten or more counts. This rearrangement joins TRBV9 to TRBJ2-7, with 8 bases identical to TRBD2. Per the germline V gene, CDR1 is SGDLS and CDR2 is YYNGEE. Trimming took 3 bases from V and 0 from J; bases not matched to a gene: 5. There are 15 residues in the CDR3. CDR3 nucleotides: TGTGCCAGCAGCGCGGGACTAGATTCCTCCTACGAGCAGTACTTC. Its translation: CASSAGLDSSYEQYF.